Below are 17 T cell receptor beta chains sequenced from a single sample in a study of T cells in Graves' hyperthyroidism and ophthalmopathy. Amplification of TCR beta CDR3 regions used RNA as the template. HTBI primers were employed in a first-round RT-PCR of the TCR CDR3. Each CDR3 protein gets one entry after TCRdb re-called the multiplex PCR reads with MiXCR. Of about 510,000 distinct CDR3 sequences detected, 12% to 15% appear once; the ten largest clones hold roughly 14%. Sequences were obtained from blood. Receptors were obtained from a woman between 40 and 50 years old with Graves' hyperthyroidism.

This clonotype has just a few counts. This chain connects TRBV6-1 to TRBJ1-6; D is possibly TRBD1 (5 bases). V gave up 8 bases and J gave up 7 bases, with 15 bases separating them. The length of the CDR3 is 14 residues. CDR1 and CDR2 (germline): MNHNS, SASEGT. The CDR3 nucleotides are TGTGCCAGCGCCGGCGGGGCAGAAAATTCACCCCTCCACTTT. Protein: CASAGGAENSPLHF.

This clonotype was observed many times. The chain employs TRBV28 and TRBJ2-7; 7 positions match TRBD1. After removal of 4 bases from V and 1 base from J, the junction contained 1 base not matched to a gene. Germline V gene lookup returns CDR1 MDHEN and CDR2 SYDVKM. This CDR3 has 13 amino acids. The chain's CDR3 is CASSSGQSYEQYF. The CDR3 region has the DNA TGTGCCAGCAGTTCGGGACAGTCCTACGAGCAGTACTTC.

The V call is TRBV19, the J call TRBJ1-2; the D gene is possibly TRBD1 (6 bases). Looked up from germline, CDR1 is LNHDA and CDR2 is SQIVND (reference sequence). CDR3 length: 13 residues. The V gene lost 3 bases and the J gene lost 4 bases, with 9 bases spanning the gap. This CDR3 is CASSIETGYGYTF. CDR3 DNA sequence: TGTGCCAGTAGTATCGAGACAGGCTATGGCTACACCTTC.

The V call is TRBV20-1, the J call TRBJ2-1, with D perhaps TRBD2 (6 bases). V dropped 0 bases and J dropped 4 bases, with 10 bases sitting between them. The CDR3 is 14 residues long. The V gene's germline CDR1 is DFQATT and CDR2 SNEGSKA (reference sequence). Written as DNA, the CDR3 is TGCAGTGCTAGAGACAATCGGGGGTACAATGAGCAGTTCTTC. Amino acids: CSARDNRGYNEQFF.

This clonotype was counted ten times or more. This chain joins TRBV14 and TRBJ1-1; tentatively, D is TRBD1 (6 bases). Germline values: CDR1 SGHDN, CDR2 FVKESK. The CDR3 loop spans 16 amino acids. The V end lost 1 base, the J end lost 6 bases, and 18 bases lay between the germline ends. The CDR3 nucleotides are TGTGCCAGCAGCCAAGTCACCAGGGTGGCAGGGGCTGAAGCTTTCTTT. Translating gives CASSQVTRVAGAEAFF.

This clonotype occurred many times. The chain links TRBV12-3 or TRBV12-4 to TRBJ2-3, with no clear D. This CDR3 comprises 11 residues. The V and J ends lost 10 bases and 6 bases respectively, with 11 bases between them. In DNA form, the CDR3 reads TGTGCCACTGGCATCGCGGATACGCAGTATTTT. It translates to CATGIADTQYF.

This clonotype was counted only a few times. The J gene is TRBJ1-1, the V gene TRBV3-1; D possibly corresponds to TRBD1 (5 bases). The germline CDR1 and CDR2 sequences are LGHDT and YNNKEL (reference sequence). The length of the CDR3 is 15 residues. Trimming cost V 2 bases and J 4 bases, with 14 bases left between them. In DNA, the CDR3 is TGTGCCAGCAGCCAAATGGGTGGCGGGACCACTGAAGCTTTCTTT. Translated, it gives CASSQMGGGTTEAFF.

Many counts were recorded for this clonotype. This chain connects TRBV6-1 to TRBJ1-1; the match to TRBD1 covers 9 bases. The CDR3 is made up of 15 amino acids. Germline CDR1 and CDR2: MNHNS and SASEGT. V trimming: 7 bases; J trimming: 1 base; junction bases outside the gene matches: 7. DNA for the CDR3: TGTGCCAGCACCCTATGGACAGGGGCGAACACTGAAGCTTTCTTT. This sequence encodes CASTLWTGANTEAFF.

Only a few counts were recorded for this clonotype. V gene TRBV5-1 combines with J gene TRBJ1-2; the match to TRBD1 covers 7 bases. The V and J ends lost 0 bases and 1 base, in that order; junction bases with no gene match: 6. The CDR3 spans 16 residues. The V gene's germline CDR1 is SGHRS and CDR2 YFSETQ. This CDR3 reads CASSLEGDRSNYGYTF. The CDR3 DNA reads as TGCGCCAGCAGCTTGGAAGGGGACAGAAGTAACTATGGCTACACCTTC.

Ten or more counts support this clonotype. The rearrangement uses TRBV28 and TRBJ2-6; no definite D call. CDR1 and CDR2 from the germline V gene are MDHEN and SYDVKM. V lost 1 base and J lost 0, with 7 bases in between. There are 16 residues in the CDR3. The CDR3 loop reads CASSLLYVSGANVLTF. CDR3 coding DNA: TGTGCCAGCAGTTTATTGTACGTCTCTGGGGCCAACGTCCTGACTTTC.

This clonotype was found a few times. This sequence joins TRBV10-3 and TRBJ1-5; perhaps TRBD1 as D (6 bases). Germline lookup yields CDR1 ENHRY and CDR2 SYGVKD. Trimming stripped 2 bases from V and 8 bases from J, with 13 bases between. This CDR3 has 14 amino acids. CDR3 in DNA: TGTGCCATCAGTGAGAACAGGGCATTGGAGCCCCAGCATTTT. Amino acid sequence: CAISENRALEPQHF.

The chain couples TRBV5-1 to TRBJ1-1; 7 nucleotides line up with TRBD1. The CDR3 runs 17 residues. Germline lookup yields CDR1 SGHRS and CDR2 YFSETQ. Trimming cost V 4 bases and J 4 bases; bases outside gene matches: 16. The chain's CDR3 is CASSPNIGQARRTEAFF. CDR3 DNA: TGCGCCAGCAGCCCGAATATAGGACAGGCCCGCCGCACTGAAGCTTTCTTT. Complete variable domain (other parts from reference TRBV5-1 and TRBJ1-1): KAGVTQTPRYLIKTRGQQVTLSCSPISGHRSVSWYQQTPGQGLQFLFEYFSETQRNKGNFPGRFSGRQFSNSRSEMNVSTLELGDSALYLCASSPNIGQARRTEAFFGQGTRLTVV.

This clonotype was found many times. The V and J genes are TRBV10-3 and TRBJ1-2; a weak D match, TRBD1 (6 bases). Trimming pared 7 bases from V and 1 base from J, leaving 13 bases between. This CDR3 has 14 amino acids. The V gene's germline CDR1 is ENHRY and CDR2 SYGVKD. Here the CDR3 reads CAITPDSINYGYTF. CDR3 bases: TGTGCCATCACCCCGGACAGCATTAACTATGGCTACACCTTC.

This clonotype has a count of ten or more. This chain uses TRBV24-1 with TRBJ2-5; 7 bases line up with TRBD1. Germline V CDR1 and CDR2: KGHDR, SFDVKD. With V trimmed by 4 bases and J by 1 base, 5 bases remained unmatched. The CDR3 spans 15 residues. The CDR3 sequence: CATSDPRDSQETQYF. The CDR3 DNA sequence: TGTGCCACCAGTGACCCCCGGGACAGCCAAGAGACCCAGTACTTC.

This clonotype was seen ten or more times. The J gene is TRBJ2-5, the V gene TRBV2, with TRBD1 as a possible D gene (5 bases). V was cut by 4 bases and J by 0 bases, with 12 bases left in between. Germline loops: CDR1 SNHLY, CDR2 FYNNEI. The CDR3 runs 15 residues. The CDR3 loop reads CASSVQGGYQETQYF. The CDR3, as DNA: TGTGCCAGCAGTGTGCAGGGTGGATACCAAGAGACCCAGTACTTC.

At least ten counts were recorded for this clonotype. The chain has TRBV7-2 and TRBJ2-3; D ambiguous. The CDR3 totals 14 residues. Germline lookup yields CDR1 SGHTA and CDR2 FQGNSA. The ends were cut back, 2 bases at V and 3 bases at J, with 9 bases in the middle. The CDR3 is CASSLTYMTDTQYF. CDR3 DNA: TGTGCCAGCAGCTTAACCTATATGACAGATACGCAGTATTTT.

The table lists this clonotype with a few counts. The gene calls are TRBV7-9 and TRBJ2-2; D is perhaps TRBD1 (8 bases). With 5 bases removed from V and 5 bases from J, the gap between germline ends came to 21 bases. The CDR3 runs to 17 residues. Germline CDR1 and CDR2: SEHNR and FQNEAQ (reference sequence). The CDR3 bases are TGTGCCAGCAGCCCTAGCACCGGACAGGGAGGGACCGGGGAGCTGTTTTTT. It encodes CASSPSTGQGGTGELFF.